This T cell receptor beta chain was profiled in a study of blood T cell repertoires in COVID-19. The germline V gene has CDR1 SQVTM and CDR2 ANQGSEA. The CDR3 consists of 12 residues. V was pared by 6 bases and J by 9 bases, with 7 bases of the junction left unmatched. In the authors' workflow: Reference gene primers were amplified, and this amplification served to estimate nucleated cell counts. Sequencing used immunoSEQ multiplex PCR; TCRdb keeps in-frame clones, though not all of them. V, J and clone size derive from that table, while D and trimming were established from the DNA sequence. The sample carries roughly 260,000 clones, about 89% recorded once.

This sequence was found in a man aged 35-49 years who had recovered from COVID-19. The sequenced sample was peripheral blood. The chain links TRBV29-1 to TRBJ2-1, with 8 nucleotides matching TRBD1. The CDR3 spells CSVRTGSVEQFF. Written as DNA, the CDR3 is TGCAGCGTGCGGACAGGGTCAGTTGAGCAGTTCTTC.